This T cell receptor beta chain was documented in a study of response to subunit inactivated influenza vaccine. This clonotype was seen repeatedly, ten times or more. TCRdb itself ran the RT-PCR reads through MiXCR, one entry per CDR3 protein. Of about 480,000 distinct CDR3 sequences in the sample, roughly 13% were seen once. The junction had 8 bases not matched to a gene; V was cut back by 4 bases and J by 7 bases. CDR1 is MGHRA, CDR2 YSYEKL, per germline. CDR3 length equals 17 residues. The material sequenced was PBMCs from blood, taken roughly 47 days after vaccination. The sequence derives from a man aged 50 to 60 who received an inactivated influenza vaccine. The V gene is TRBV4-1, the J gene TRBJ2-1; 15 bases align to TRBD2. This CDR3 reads CASSPEGTSGGINEQFF. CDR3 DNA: TGCGCCAGCAGCCCGGAGGGGACTAGCGGGGGGATTAATGAGCAGTTCTTC.